The T cell receptor beta chain under discussion was sequenced for a study of T cells in localized non-small cell lung cancer. General study points: Adjacent lung exhibited a median of about 50 among the 100 most abundant tumor clones.

By share, this clone ranks as medium-sized. Antigen unknown. The DNA is omitted, as the CDR3 cannot be located on it reliably, and the CDR3 follows TCRdb's listing. Method: immunoSEQ multiplex PCR; TCRdb's copy keeps in-frame clones and lacks some. The table includes 2,000 to 3,000 clones, 24% detected once. Germline CDR1 is MNHGY and CDR2 is SAAAGT. From its first to its last residue, the CDR3 has 19 amino acids. The chain has TRBV6-8 and TRBJ2-7; the tabulated D call, TRBD2, remains unverified against the DNA. The receptor comes from a woman between 35 and 75 years old with stage II squamous cell lung carcinoma. Sequenced here: lung tumor tissue, sampled before any cancer treatment. The CDR3: CASSFGAGTRGVRGYEQYF.